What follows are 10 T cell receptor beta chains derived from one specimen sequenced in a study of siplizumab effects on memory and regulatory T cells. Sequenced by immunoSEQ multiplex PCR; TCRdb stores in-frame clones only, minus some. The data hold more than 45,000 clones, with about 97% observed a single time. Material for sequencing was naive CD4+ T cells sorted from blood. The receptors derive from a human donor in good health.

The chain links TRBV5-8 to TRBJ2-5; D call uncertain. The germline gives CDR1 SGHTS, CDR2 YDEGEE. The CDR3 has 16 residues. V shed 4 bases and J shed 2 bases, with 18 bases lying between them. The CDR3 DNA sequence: TGTGCCAGCAGCCGGCCCATGGCTCTATTACAAGAGACCCAGTACTTC. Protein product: CASSRPMALLQETQYF.

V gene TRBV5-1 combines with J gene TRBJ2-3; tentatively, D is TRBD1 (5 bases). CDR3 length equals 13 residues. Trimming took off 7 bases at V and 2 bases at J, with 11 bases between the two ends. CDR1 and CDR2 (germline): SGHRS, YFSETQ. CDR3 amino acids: CASFQGSTDTQYF. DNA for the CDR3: TGCGCCAGCTTCCAGGGTTCCACAGATACGCAGTATTTT.

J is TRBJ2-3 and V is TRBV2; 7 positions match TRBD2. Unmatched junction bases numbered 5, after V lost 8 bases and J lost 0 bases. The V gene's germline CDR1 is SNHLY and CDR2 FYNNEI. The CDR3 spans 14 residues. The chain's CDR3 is CASRDYTSTDTQYF. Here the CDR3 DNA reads TGTGCCAGCCGGGACTATACTAGCACAGATACGCAGTATTTT.

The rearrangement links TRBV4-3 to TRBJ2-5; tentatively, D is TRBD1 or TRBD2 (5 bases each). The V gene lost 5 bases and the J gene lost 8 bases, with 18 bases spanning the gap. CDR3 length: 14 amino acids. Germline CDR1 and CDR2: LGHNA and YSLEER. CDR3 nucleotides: TGCGCCAGCAGCTCCGGGACCCTGGGAGAAACCCAGTACTTC. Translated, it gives CASSSGTLGETQYF.

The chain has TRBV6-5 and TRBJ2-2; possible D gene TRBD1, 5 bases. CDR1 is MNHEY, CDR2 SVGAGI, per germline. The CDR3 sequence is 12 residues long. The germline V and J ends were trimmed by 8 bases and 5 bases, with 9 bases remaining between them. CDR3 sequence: CASSRATGELFF. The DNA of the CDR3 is TGTGCCAGCTCCAGGGCGACCGGGGAGCTGTTTTTT.

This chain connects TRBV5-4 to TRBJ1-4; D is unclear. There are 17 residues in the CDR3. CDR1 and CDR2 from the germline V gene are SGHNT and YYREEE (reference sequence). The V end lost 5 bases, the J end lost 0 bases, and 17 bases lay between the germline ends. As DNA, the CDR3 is TGTGCCAGCAGTACTGGGAGTGCGCCTTCAACTAATGAAAAACTGTTTTTT. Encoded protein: CASSTGSAPSTNEKLFF.

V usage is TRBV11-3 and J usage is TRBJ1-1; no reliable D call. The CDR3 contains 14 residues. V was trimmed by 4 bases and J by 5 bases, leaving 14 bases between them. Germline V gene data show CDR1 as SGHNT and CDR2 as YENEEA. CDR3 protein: CASSSPRVMTEAFF. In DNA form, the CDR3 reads TGTGCCAGCAGCTCGCCGAGGGTGATGACTGAAGCTTTCTTT.

The CDR3 spells CASMELSEQFF. DNA for the CDR3: TGTGCCAGCATGGAGCTTTCGGAGCAGTTCTTC. The chain has TRBV2 and TRBJ2-1; D is ambiguous. Germline V lookup: CDR1 SNHLY, CDR2 FYNNEI. The CDR3 loop spans 11 amino acids. V dropped 7 bases and J dropped 10 bases, with 11 bases sitting between them.

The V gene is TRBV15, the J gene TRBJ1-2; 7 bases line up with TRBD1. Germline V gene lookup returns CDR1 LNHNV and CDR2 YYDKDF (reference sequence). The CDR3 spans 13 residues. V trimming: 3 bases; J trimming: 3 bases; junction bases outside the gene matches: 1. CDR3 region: CATSSDRDYGYTF. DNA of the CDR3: TGTGCCACCAGCAGCGACAGGGACTATGGCTACACCTTC.

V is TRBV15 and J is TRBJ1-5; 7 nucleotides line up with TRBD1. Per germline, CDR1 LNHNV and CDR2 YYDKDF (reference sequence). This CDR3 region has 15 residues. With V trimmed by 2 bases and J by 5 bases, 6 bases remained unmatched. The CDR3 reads CATSRRQGVDQPQHF. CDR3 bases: TGTGCCACCAGCAGAAGACAGGGAGTGGATCAGCCCCAGCATTTT.